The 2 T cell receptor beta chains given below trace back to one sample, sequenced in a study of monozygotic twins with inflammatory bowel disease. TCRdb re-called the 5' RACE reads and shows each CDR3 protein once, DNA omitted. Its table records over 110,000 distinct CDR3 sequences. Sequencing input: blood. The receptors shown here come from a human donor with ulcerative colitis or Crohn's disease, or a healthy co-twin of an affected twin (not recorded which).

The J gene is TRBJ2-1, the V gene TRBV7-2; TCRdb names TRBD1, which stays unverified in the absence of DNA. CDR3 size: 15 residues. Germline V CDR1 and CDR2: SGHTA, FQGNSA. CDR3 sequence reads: CASSLTAGQGNEQFF.

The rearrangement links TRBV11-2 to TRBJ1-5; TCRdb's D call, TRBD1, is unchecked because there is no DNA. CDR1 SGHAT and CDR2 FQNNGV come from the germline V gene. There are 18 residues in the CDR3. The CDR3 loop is CASSPPGSVDLSPGPQHF.